This TCR beta chain was recovered during a study of neoadjuvant nivolumab and ipilimumab in lung cancer. Findings and caveats of the study: TCR richness and clonality were higher in tumors than adjacent uninvolved lung.

The table came from immunoSEQ multiplex PCR; TCRdb's copy has only in-frame clones and leaves some out. The sample has tens of thousands of clones; about nine tenths are singletons. In regard to this clone: What it binds is unknown.

This clonotype originated in an adult with non-small cell lung cancer. Sequencing was performed on peripheral blood, taken after neoadjuvant nivolumab, alone or with ipilimumab, at or shortly before surgery.

As DNA, the CDR3 is TGTGCCAGCAGCTTAGCCGGGGTCCTTAATGAAAAACTGTTTTTT. Amino acid sequence: CASSLAGVLNEKLFF. The V call is TRBV7-9, the J call TRBJ1-4; D uncertain. The germline V gene has CDR1 SEHNR and CDR2 FQNEAQ (reference sequence). V was cut by 0 bases and J by 4 bases, with 9 bases left in between. The CDR3 runs 15 residues.